Shown below are 12 T cell receptor beta chains from a single sample sequenced in a study of Graves' ophthalmopathy and Graves' hyperthyroidism. The TCR beta CDR3 regions underwent amplification from RNA transcripts. The workflow started with a first-round RT-PCR run with HTBI primers and then moved on to a second-round multiplex PCR. TCRdb recomputed calls from the multiplex PCR reads with MiXCR, one row per CDR3 protein. Altogether around 1.1 million distinct CDR3 sequences are present, 35% to 40% being singletons, with the ten largest covering around 10%. The sample comprised peripheral blood or thyroid tissue (not recorded which). Every receptor here comes from an adult man with Graves' hyperthyroidism.

The chain carries TRBV10-3 and TRBJ1-4; D call uncertain. Trimming pared 6 bases from V and 3 bases from J, leaving 8 bases between. Germline V gene data show CDR1 as ENHRY and CDR2 as SYGVKD. The CDR3 covers 13 residues. This chain's CDR3 is CAISSFPNEKLFF. The CDR3 coding sequence is TGTGCCATCAGCTCCTTCCCTAATGAAAAACTGTTTTTT.

This sequence joins TRBV19 and TRBJ2-7, with TRBD2 identical over 9 bases. TRBJ2-1 explains the end of the DNA better; the J call may be wrong. Per germline, CDR1 LNHDA and CDR2 SQIVND (reference sequence). This CDR3 has 14 residues. CDR3 loop: CASSFGLAGIEQFF. CDR3 nucleotide sequence: TGTGCCAGTAGCTTCGGTCTAGCGGGGATTGAGCAGTTCTTC.

This chain uses TRBV7-2 with TRBJ1-6, with 8 bases that match TRBD1. This CDR3 region has 14 residues. V was clipped by 8 bases and J by 5 bases; unmatched bases: 5. Per germline, CDR1 SGHTA and CDR2 FQGNSA. The CDR3 loop is CASRTGGHNSPLHF. CDR3 nucleotide sequence: TGTGCCAGCCGTACAGGGGGGCATAATTCACCCCTCCACTTT.

Note on this clonotype: The junction and the germline gene differ at one end; a read error may be behind it. This chain uses TRBV29-1 with TRBJ1-2, with 8 nucleotides matching TRBD1. The CDR3 totals 10 residues. Germline V gene sequence: CDR1 SQVTM, CDR2 ANQGSEA. CDR3: CSVDGTGLRF. CDR3 DNA sequence: TGCAGCGTTGACGGGACAGGCCTTCGCTTC.

Note on this clonotype: Since a much larger clone is just one base distant, this may be a read error. This sequence joins TRBV7-6 and TRBJ2-2; no clear D. The CDR3 sequence is 14 residues long. CDR1 and CDR2 (germline): SGHVS, FNYEAQ. For the CDR3, the DNA is TGTGCCAGCAGCTTATTCAGGAACGCCGGGGAGCTGTTTTTT. This sequence encodes CASSLFRNAGELFF.

Concerning this clonotype: With a much larger clone just one base away, this may be a read error. V usage is TRBV6-6 and J usage is TRBJ2-7; D not resolved. V lost 10 bases to trimming and J lost 4 bases, with 8 bases between them. Germline V gives CDR1 MNHNY, CDR2 SVGAGI (reference sequence). This CDR3 has 10 amino acids. In DNA, the CDR3 is TGTGCCATCGGTGATTACGAGCAGTACTTC. This translates into CAIGDYEQYF.

About this clonotype itself: A much larger clone lies a single base off, so this may be a read error. The chain links TRBV15 to TRBJ1-1, with D tentatively TRBD1 (6 bases). CDR3 size: 13 residues. From germline, CDR1 is LNHNV and CDR2 YYDKDF (reference sequence). The chain's CDR3 is CAASREPGGRAFF. The CDR3 DNA reads TGTGCCGCCAGCAGGGAACCCGGGGGGCGAGCTTTCTTT.

V is TRBV27 and J is TRBJ1-5, with a weak D call TRBD1 (5 bases). CDR1 is MNHEY and CDR2 is SMNVEV in the germline V gene (reference sequence). This CDR3 has 14 amino acids. With 6 bases removed from V and 4 bases from J, the gap between germline ends came to 13 bases. The CDR3 bases are TGTGCCAGCAGGGGGACCGCCAAGAATCAGCCCCAGCATTTT. It translates to CASRGTAKNQPQHF.

This clonotype was counted ten times or more. Here the CDR3 reads CASSLKYEQYF. CDR3 sequence (DNA): TGTGCCAGCAGCTTGAAGTACGAGCAGTACTTC. The V and J genes are TRBV7-2 and TRBJ2-7, with D unclear. Trimming removed 3 bases from V and 4 bases from J, with 4 bases in between. Germline V gene data show CDR1 as SGHTA and CDR2 as FQGNSA. The length of the CDR3 is 11 residues.

This clonotype was counted many times. This CDR3 is CSARWVGEPYNSPLHF. DNA of the CDR3: TGCAGTGCTAGATGGGTTGGGGAGCCTTATAATTCACCCCTCCACTTT. The V and J genes are TRBV20-1 and TRBJ1-6; the D is unclear. The CDR3 has 16 residues. The germline V gene has CDR1 DFQATT and CDR2 SNEGSKA (reference sequence). The ends were cut back, 2 bases at V and 4 bases at J, with 15 bases in the middle.

Only a few counts were recorded for this clonotype. The V call is TRBV19, the J call TRBJ2-5; D not certain. CDR1 is LNHDA, CDR2 SQIVND, per germline (reference sequence). Deletions cut 6 bases from V and 4 bases from J, with 12 bases between. The CDR3 sequence is 13 residues long. CDR3 nucleotides: TGTGCCAGTAGCGTTCAGGCGGCAGAGACCCAGTACTTC. Translated, it gives CASSVQAAETQYF.

This clonotype was counted at least ten times. The V gene is TRBV20-1, the J gene TRBJ2-5; the match to TRBD1 covers 9 bases. J was trimmed by 5 bases and V by 5 bases; bases with no gene match: 6. The CDR3 has 13 residues. Germline V gene data show CDR1 as DFQATT and CDR2 as SNEGSKA (reference sequence). The CDR3 region is CSAFDRGLETQYF. The CDR3 region has the DNA TGCAGTGCTTTTGACAGGGGGTTGGAGACCCAGTACTTC.